The TCR beta chain described here comes from a study of blood T cell repertoires in COVID-19. Some clones are missing from TCRdb's copy, which holds only in-frame ones; the method was immunoSEQ multiplex PCR. Here the sample spans 55,000 to 80,000 clones, 83% being singletons. The sequence came from a woman aged 80 or older with acute or convalescent COVID-19. Sequenced: peripheral blood.

In DNA form, the CDR3 reads TGCAGCGTTGATGGACTAGCGGGCTCCTACAATGAGCAGTTCTTC. Translation: CSVDGLAGSYNEQFF. The chain combines TRBV29-1 with TRBJ2-1; 11 bases line up with TRBD2. With 3 bases clipped from V and 0 bases from J, the junction kept 1 base outside the gene matches. The germline gives CDR1 SQVTM, CDR2 ANQGSEA. This CDR3 has 15 amino acids.